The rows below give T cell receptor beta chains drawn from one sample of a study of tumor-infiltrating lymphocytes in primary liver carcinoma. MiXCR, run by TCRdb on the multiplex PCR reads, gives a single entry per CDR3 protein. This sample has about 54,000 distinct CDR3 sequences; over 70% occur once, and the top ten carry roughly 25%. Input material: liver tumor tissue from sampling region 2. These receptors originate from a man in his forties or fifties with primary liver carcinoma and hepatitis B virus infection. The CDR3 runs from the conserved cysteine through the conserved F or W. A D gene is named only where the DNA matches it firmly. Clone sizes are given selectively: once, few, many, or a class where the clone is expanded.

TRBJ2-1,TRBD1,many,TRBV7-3,TGTGCCAGCAGTTGGACAGGGGGAGGGTACAATGAGCAGTTCTTC,CASSWTGGGYNEQFF
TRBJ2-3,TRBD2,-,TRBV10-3,TGTGCCATCAGTGATGATACTAGCGGGACCTATACGCAGTATTTT,CAISDDTSGTYTQYF
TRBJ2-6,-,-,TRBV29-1,TGCAGCGTCCACACAAGGCGCTCTGGGGCCAACGTCCTGGCTTTC,CSVHTRRSGANVLAF
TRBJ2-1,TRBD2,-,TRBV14,TGTGCCAGCAACCCGCCGGGACTAGCGGGAGAATATGAGCAGTTCTTC,CASNPPGLAGEYEQFF
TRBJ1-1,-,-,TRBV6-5,TGTGCCAGCAACTACAGGGAGAACACTGAAGCTTTCTTT,CASNYRENTEAFF
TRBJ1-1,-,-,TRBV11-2,TGTGCCGGCAGTTTAAGGTACACTGAAGCTTTCTTT,CAGSLRYTEAFF
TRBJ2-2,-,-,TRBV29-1,TGCAGCGTTGAGACCCGGGCTTACATTGGGGAGCTGTTTTTT,CSVETRAYIGELFF
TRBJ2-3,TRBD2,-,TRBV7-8,TGTACCGGCAGCTTAGCACAAGCGGGAGGGCCACATGATACGCAGTATTTT,CTGSLAQAGGPHDTQYF
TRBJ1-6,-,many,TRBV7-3,TGTGCCAGCAGCTTATCGGGCAATTCACCCCTCCACTTT,CASSLSGNSPLHF
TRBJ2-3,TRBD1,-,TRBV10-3,TGTGCCATCAATGAGTCTACAGGGGTTCCCACAGATACGCAGGATTTT,CAINESTGVPTDTQDF
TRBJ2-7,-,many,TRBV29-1,TGCAGCGTTTACGGACAGACCAGCTCCTACGAGCAGTACTTC,CSVYGQTSSYEQYF
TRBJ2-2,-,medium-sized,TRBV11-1,TGTGCCAGCAGCTTGGTGTCCGCGAACACCGGGGAGCTGTTTTTT,CASSLVSANTGELFF
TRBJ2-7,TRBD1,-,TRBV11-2,TGTGTCAGCAGCTTAGGCAGGGGGCTTACCTATGAGCACTACTTC,CVSSLGRGLTYEHYF
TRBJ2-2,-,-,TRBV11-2,TGTGCTAGCAGCTTAGTGGCGCTAGCGATAACCGGGGAGCTGTTTTTT,CASSLVALAITGELFF
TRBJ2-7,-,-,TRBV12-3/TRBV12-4,TGTGCAAGCACCCGACGGGAATACTACGAACACTACTTC,CASTRREYYEHYF